This TCR beta chain was identified in a study of beta chain features in type 1 diabetes. Study-wide background: Researchers looked at some 110 million sorted cells across all samples.

The CDR3 length is 16 residues. V was clipped by 3 bases and J by 0 bases, with 15 bases between them. Germline V gene data show CDR1 as GTSNPN and CDR2 as SVGIG (reference sequence). On this clone itself: The antigen is undetermined.

All of the isolated RNA was reverse transcribed, so expressed TCRB transcripts were sequenced. The average output of naive, central memory and regulatory T cell samples was about 3.3 million reads. Produced via immunoSEQ multiplex PCR; TCRdb's table is partial and in-frame only. The sample has fewer than 200,000 clones, approximately 13% seen once; the top ten hold 0.6% to 0.8%. One heparinised draw, averaging about 116 mL, was taken per donor. Regarding the study as a whole: Fewer junction insertions and more nucleotide deletions appeared in type 1 diabetes patients.

This rearrangement joins TRBV30 to TRBJ2-4, with D maybe TRBD2 (5 bases). Input material: central memory CD4+ T cells from blood. This receptor was taken from a woman under 30 in good health. CDR3 protein: CAWRDMRALAKNIQYF. The CDR3 region has the DNA TGTGCCTGGAGAGATATGAGGGCTCTAGCCAAAAACATTCAGTACTTC.